These 19 T cell receptor beta chains were sequenced from one sample in a study of cytomegalovirus exposure and HLA in healthy donors. PCR primers comprised 60 Vbeta and 13 Jbeta primers. TCRdb's copy holds only in-frame clones and misses some; the assay was immunoSEQ multiplex PCR. Of fewer than 110,000 clones listed, over 70% are singletons. The sequenced sample was PBMCs. The receptors here all came from a man in his fifties or sixties in good health and CMV-seropositive.

The rearrangement joins TRBV5-4 to TRBJ2-1; the match to TRBD2 covers 8 bases. This CDR3 is built from 16 residues. The germline CDR1 and CDR2 sequences are SGHNT and YYREEE (reference sequence). V was clipped by 4 bases and J by 4 bases; unmatched bases: 10. CDR3: CASSRRNSGDYNEQFF. The CDR3 coding sequence is TGTGCCAGCAGCCGAAGGAATAGCGGGGATTACAATGAGCAGTTCTTC.

V is TRBV19 and J is TRBJ1-5, with 8 nucleotides matching TRBD1. The V segment lost 3 bases and the J segment 6 bases; nucleotides outside the gene matches: 7. This CDR3 has 15 residues. Germline V CDR1 and CDR2: LNHDA, SQIVND (reference sequence). The CDR3 here is CASSILTGAVQPQHF. The CDR3 DNA reads TGTGCCAGTAGTATCTTGACAGGGGCTGTTCAGCCCCAGCATTTT.

The chain recombines TRBV7-7 with TRBJ2-2; 8 bases are shared with TRBD1. Germline V gene data show CDR1 as SSHAT and CDR2 as FNYEAQ (reference sequence). The V and J ends lost 6 bases and 8 bases, in that order; junction bases with no gene match: 11. CDR3 length: 15 residues. The CDR3: CASRKTGDETGELFF. CDR3 coding DNA: TGTGCCAGCAGGAAGACAGGGGACGAAACGGGGGAGCTGTTTTTT.

The table lists this clone with a few counts. This rearrangement joins TRBV5-5 to TRBJ1-4, with 7 nucleotides matching TRBD1. The CDR3 spans 14 residues. The V segment lost 2 bases and the J segment 5 bases; nucleotides outside the gene matches: 3. Per the germline V gene, CDR1 is SGHKS and CDR2 is YYEKEE (reference sequence). CDR3 coding DNA: TGTGCCAGCAGCTTCGGACAGGAGAATGAAAAACTGTTTTTT. Protein: CASSFGQENEKLFF.

The CDR3 here is CASSQGVYEQYF. Written as DNA, the CDR3 is TGTGCCAGCAGCCAGGGGGTCTACGAGCAGTACTTC. The chain joins TRBV28 to TRBJ2-7, with 7 bases identical to TRBD1. The ends lost 6 bases at V and 3 bases at J; junction bases unmatched: 2. The CDR3 contains 12 residues. Germline CDR1 is MDHEN and CDR2 is SYDVKM.

This clone appeared a few times. The V and J genes are TRBV21-1 and TRBJ2-7; TRBD1, the table's D call, was not compared with the DNA. TRBV21-1 has pseudogene status. This CDR3 spans 14 amino acids. The CDR3 is CASSKEGIRYEQYF. The CDR3 bases are TGTGCCAGCAGCAAAGAGGGGATACGGTACGAGCAGTACTTC.

This clone was counted between two and nine times. The chain recombines TRBV9 with TRBJ1-1, with 8 bases identical to TRBD1. Germline lookup yields CDR1 SGDLS and CDR2 YYNGEE. The CDR3 has 13 amino acids. V lost 4 bases and J lost 3; bases outside the gene matches: 2. CDR3 sequence reads: CASSTGGYTEAFF. CDR3 DNA sequence: TGTGCCAGCAGCACAGGGGGATACACTGAAGCTTTCTTT. The full variable domain, rest sourced from reference TRBV9 and TRBJ1-1, is DSGVTQTPKHLITATGQRVTLRCSPRSGDLSVYWYQQSLDQGLQFLIQYYNGEERAKGNILERFSAQQFPDLHSELNLSSLELGDSALYFCASSTGGYTEAFFGQGTRLTVV.

In this sample, this clone turned up once. The V gene is TRBV5-6, the J gene TRBJ2-3; 14 bases are shared with TRBD2. This CDR3 spans 15 amino acids. Germline V lookup: CDR1 SGHDT, CDR2 YYEEEE. The V gene end was trimmed by 5 bases and the J gene end by 9 bases; junction bases not matched to a gene: 8. CDR3 bases: TGTGCCAGCAGTCCCCCGGGACTAGCGGGAGAAACGCAGTATTTT. It is translated as CASSPPGLAGETQYF.

This clone was seen only once. This rearrangement joins TRBV7-9 to TRBJ1-1; 9 bases fit TRBD1. V lost 3 bases, J lost 4 bases, and 0 bases stayed unmatched. Looked up from germline, CDR1 is SEHNR and CDR2 is FQNEAQ (reference sequence). The CDR3 length is 13 residues. CDR3 coding DNA: TGTGCCAGCAGCTTGACAGGGGGCACTGAAGCTTTCTTT. It is translated as CASSLTGGTEAFF.

This sequence joins TRBV27 and TRBJ2-5, with 7 bases aligning to TRBD2. With the DNA end fitting TRBJ2-7 better, the J assignment may be wrong. The CDR3 spans 13 residues. CDR1 is MNHEY, CDR2 SMNVEV, per germline (reference sequence). CDR3 residues: CASSFGGLDEQYF. In nucleotides, the CDR3 is TGTGCCAGCAGTTTCGGGGGGTTAGACGAGCAGTACTTC.

The V gene is TRBV27, the J gene TRBJ2-3; 12 positions match TRBD2. The V and J ends lost 6 bases and 2 bases, in that order; junction bases with no gene match: 3. This CDR3 has 15 residues. CDR1 is MNHEY, CDR2 SMNVEV, per germline (reference sequence). For the CDR3, the DNA is TGTGCCAGCAGGCTAGCGGGAGGGCCCACAGATACGCAGTATTTT. Protein sequence: CASRLAGGPTDTQYF.

The chain carries TRBV29-1 and TRBJ2-7; D is undetermined. The CDR3 runs to 11 residues. Germline CDR1 reads SQVTM; CDR2 reads ANQGSEA. The V end lost 4 bases, the J end lost 9 bases, and 13 bases lay between the germline ends. The CDR3 sequence: CSVGAGDGQYF. Written as DNA, the CDR3 is TGCAGCGTTGGGGCCGGCGATGGGCAGTACTTC.

The V gene is TRBV28, the J gene TRBJ1-1; unclear D gene. The length of the CDR3 is 14 residues. V was trimmed by 2 bases and J by 1 base, leaving 8 bases between them. Germline CDR1 MDHEN, CDR2 SYDVKM. The CDR3 is CASSLPAQNTEAFF. The CDR3 bases are TGTGCCAGCAGTTTACCCGCACAGAACACTGAAGCTTTCTTT. Together with reference TRBV28 and TRBJ1-1, the CDR3 gives the full variable domain: DVKVTQSSRYLVKRTGEKVFLECVQDMDHENMFWYRQDPGLGLRLIYFSYDVKMKEKGDIPEGYSVSREKKERFSLILESASTNQTSMYLCASSLPAQNTEAFFGQGTRLTVV.

V is TRBV6-6 and J is TRBJ1-2; D uncertain. V dropped 2 bases and J dropped 7 bases, with 8 bases sitting between them. CDR3 length equals 12 residues. In germline, CDR1 is MNHNY, CDR2 SVGAGI (reference sequence). The CDR3 is CASSYLEAGYTF. The CDR3 DNA reads TGTGCCAGCAGTTACCTCGAGGCTGGCTACACCTTC.

CDR3 nucleotides: TGTGCCAGCAGCTTTTCCGGGACTTTAAATTACAATGAGCAGTTCTTC. The encoded protein is CASSFSGTLNYNEQFF. The chain carries TRBV7-2 and TRBJ2-1, with a possible D match to TRBD2 (6 bases). From germline, CDR1 is SGHTA and CDR2 FQGNSA. Deletions cut 3 bases from V and 4 bases from J, with 16 bases between. This CDR3 spans 16 amino acids.

This rearrangement joins TRBV6-6 to TRBJ2-7, with TRBD1 as a possible D gene (6 bases). V was cut by 6 bases and J by 1 base, with 13 bases left in between. The germline CDR1 and CDR2 sequences are MNHNY and SVGAGI (reference sequence). There are 14 residues in the CDR3. Here the CDR3 DNA reads TGTGCCAGCAGAACCACAGGGAATTCCTACGAGCAGTACTTC. Its translation is CASRTTGNSYEQYF.

The CDR3 DNA reads as TGTGCCAGCAGAGGACAGAGCTCCTACGAGCAGTACTTC. Amino acids: CASRGQSSYEQYF. V is TRBV6-5 and J is TRBJ2-7; TRBD1 might be the D (6 bases). The CDR3 totals 13 residues. From germline, CDR1 is MNHEY and CDR2 SVGAGI. The ends were cut back, 6 bases at V and 0 bases at J, with 9 bases in the middle.

The CDR3 region has the DNA TGTGCCAGCAGCTTACGGGACGTCGGACAGGGGGTAGGGAACATTCAGTACTTC. It encodes CASSLRDVGQGVGNIQYF. This sequence joins TRBV11-3 and TRBJ2-4; 10 positions match TRBD1. Germline values: CDR1 SGHNT, CDR2 YENEEA. Losses at the gene ends were 2 bases for V and 7 bases for J; bases not matched to a gene: 14. This CDR3 has 18 amino acids.

This chain links TRBV27 with TRBJ2-3; TRBD2 agrees at 13 bases. The V gene's germline CDR1 is MNHEY and CDR2 SMNVEV (reference sequence). This CDR3 spans 16 amino acids. V was clipped by 3 bases and J by 3 bases; unmatched bases: 3. The CDR3 coding sequence is TGTGCCAGCAGTTTGACTAGCGGGAGGCTTACAGATACGCAGTATTTT. Translation gives CASSLTSGRLTDTQYF.